The clone carrying this T cell receptor beta chain was counted a few times. What it binds is not known. The entry originates in a study of CD8 T cells in ankylosing spondylitis. Quantitative barcoded 5'-RACE was used to prepare TCR beta libraries. TCRdb reprocessed the 5' RACE reads with MiXCR, giving one entry per CDR3 protein. The sample includes about 220,000 distinct CDR3 sequences, about 18% of them seen just once. Trimming cost V 4 bases and J 1 base, with 14 bases left between them. The CDR3 covers 15 residues. Looked up from germline, CDR1 is MNHEY and CDR2 is SMNVEV (reference sequence). Study observations and caveats: The authors reported significant enrichment of disease-linked clones in matched ankylosing spondylitis synovial fluid. A TCR beta motif made of roughly eight highly homologous variants seemed typical of ankylosing spondylitis blood. CD8+ cells made up the disease-linked clones, which were relatively rare in peripheral blood.

The sequence was obtained from a male donor with ankylosing spondylitis. The specimen sequenced was blood, either unsorted or a sorted T cell fraction (not recorded which). The chain combines TRBV27 with TRBJ2-7; D is undetermined. The CDR3 coding sequence is TGTGCCAGCAGTTCCTCAACAGACCCGTCCTACGAGCAGTACTTC. Translated, it gives CASSSSTDPSYEQYF.